This is a list of T cell receptor beta chains from one sample in a study of OX40 agonist ivuxolimab in advanced cancers. Method: immunoSEQ multiplex PCR; TCRdb's copy keeps in-frame clones and lacks some. This sample yields 30,000 to 40,000 clones, of which around nine tenths are seen a single time; about 35% belongs to the top ten. The specimen was CD4+ or CD8+ T cells sorted from blood, collected in a trial of the OX40 agonist ivuxolimab. The receptors were sampled from an adult with an advanced solid tumor such as melanoma, head and neck, liver or kidney cancer. Both conserved end residues are trimmed from each CDR3. A D gene is named only where the DNA matches it firmly.

d_call j_call v_call cdr3_aa
- TRBJ2-7 TRBV7-8 ASSSGNAYEQY
TRBD1 TRBJ2-5 TRBV5-6 ASSSDREETQY
- TRBJ2-1 TRBV19 ASSAGPLGNEQF
- TRBJ2-7 TRBV5-1 ASSLEQVTYEQY
TRBD1 TRBJ1-5 TRBV27 ASSPGAGGVQPQH
- TRBJ1-1 TRBV14 ASSQEGIRPPGRPEAF
- TRBJ1-6 TRBV7-9 ASSLAAGGSPLH
TRBD1 TRBJ2-7 TRBV27 ASSGAGGMYEQY
TRBD1 TRBJ2-7 TRBV14 ASSPHRGFYEQY
TRBD2 TRBJ2-5 TRBV11-2 ASSLRTSGALRETQY
- TRBJ2-5 TRBV6-5 ASSLASSYTTQY
TRBD1 TRBJ1-2 TRBV4-1 ASSQGGQGINGYT
- TRBJ1-3 TRBV5-6 ASSLGGSGNTIY
- TRBJ1-1 TRBV6-6 ASSHLNRDEAF
TRBD1 TRBJ1-2 TRBV6-5 ASSYEGAYGYT
- TRBJ2-1 TRBV19 ASSIFGSSYNEQF
- TRBJ2-1 TRBV4-1 ASSQVRNNEQF
- TRBJ1-5 TRBV19 ASSIGRTSNQPQH
- TRBJ2-3 TRBV6-1 ASSDVHTDTQY
TRBD2 TRBJ2-7 TRBV7-9 ASSTDGRNSYEQY
- TRBJ2-2 TRBV29-1 SVEDIGERENTGELF
- TRBJ1-5 TRBV11-2 ASSFYQPQH
- TRBJ1-2 TRBV5-1 ASSSLDTGYT
- TRBJ1-5 TRBV19 ASSKGPSWQPQH
- TRBJ1-5 TRBV27 ASSPGTDNQPQH
TRBD2 TRBJ2-3 TRBV5-6 ASRIAGVSTDTQY
TRBD2 TRBJ2-1 TRBV5-6 ASRERGSSYNEQF
- TRBJ1-5 TRBV5-6 ASSFGGDQPQH
- TRBJ2-1 TRBV7-9 ASSLGGGKTYNEQF
TRBD2 TRBJ2-3 TRBV15 ATSIERGAFTDTQY
- TRBJ2-3 TRBV11-3 ASSFPHHQAGTDTQY
- TRBJ2-5 TRBV2 ASSVTSIQEGPAYGQH
TRBD2 TRBJ2-7 TRBV19 ASRSEQGDSGSHEQY
TRBD1 TRBJ1-1 TRBV7-9 ASRLWGQDMYTEAF
- TRBJ2-1 TRBV7-2 ASSLMAHEQF
TRBD2 TRBJ2-7 TRBV28 ASSLLREGGYEQY
- TRBJ2-7 TRBV5-6 ASSLDPAEQY
TRBD1 TRBJ1-1 TRBV6-5 ASSYRTGGNTEAF
TRBD2 TRBJ2-1 TRBV18 ASSPLTSGTGNEQF
TRBD1 TRBJ2-5 TRBV7-9 ASSLTGNIEETQY
- TRBJ2-1 TRBV11-2 ASSLGSYNEQF
- TRBJ1-4 TRBV6-5 ASSYSLPGVDEKLF
- TRBJ2-7 TRBV4-2 ASSQAAPSGEQY
TRBD1 TRBJ2-3 TRBV7-9 ASSLDRIRAEWDTDTQY
TRBD2 TRBJ2-1 TRBV11-2 ASSLEVAGDDNEQF
- TRBJ2-7 TRBV13 ASSSSGMYYEQY
- TRBJ2-3 TRBV29-1 SGRGPYSTDTQY
- TRBJ1-1 TRBV7-9 ASSIQNTEAF